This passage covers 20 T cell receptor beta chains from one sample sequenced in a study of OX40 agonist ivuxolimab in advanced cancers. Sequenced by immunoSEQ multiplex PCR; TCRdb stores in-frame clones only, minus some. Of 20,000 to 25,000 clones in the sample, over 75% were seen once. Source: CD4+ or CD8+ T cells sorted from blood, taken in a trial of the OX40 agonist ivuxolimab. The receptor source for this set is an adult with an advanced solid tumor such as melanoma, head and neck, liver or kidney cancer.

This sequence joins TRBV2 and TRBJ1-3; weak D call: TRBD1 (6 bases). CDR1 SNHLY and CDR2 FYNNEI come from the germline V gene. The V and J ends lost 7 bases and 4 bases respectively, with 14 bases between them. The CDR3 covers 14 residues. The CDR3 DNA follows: TGTGCCAGCACCCAGGGGAGGCACGGAAACACCATATATTTT. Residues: CASTQGRHGNTIYF.

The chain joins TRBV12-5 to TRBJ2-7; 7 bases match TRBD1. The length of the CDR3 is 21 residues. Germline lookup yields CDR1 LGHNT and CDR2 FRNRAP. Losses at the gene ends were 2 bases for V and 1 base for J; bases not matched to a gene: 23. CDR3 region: CASGLLPTGVRMINGSYEQYF. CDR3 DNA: TGTGCTAGTGGTTTGCTCCCTACAGGGGTAAGGATGATTAACGGGTCCTACGAGCAGTACTTC.

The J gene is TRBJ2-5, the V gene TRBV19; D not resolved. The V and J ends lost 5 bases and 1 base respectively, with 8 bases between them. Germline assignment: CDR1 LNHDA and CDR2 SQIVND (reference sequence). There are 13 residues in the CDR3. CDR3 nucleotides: TGTGCCAGTAGTTCTGACTTCCAAGAGACCCAGTACTTC. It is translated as CASSSDFQETQYF.

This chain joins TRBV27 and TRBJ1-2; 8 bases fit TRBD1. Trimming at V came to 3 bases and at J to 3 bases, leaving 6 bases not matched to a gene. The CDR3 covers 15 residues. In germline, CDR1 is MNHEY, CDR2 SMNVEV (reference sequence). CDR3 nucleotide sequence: TGTGCCAGCAGTTTGGCCAGGGGGCTCGACTATGGCTACACCTTC. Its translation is CASSLARGLDYGYTF.

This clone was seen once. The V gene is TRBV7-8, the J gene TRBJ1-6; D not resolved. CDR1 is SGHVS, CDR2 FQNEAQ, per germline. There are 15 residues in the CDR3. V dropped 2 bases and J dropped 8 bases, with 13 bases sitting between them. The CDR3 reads CASSLPDSTDSPLHF. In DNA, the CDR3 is TGTGCCAGCAGCTTACCAGACTCAACCGATTCACCCCTCCACTTT.

For the CDR3, the DNA is TGTGCCAGCAGCTTAGAAGCTCAGGGTAAACAGGCTGAAGCTTTCTTT. It yields the protein CASSLEAQGKQAEAFF. The chain employs TRBV11-2 and TRBJ1-1; perhaps TRBD1 as D (5 bases). The CDR3 is 16 amino acids. Trimming left V 0 bases short and J 6 bases short, with 17 bases between. CDR1 is SGHAT, CDR2 FQNNGV, per germline.

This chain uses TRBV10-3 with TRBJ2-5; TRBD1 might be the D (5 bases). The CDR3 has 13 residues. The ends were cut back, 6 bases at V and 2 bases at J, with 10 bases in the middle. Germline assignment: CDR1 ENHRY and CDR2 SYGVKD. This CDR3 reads CAIRATGQETQYF. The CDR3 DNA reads TGTGCCATCAGAGCTACAGGACAAGAGACCCAGTACTTC.

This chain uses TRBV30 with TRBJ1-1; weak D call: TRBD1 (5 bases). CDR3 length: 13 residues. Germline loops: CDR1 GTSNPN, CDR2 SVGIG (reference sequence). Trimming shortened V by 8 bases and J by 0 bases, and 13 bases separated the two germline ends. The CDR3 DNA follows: TGTGCCGGCCGGTGGGGCTTGAACACTGAAGCTTTCTTT. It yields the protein CAGRWGLNTEAFF.

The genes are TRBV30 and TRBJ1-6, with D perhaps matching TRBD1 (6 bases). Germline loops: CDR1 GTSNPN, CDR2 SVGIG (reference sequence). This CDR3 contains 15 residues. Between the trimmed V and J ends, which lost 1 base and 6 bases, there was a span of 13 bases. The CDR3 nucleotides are TGTGCCTGGAGTGCCGGGACAAGTCTTAATTCACCCCTCCACTTT. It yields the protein CAWSAGTSLNSPLHF.

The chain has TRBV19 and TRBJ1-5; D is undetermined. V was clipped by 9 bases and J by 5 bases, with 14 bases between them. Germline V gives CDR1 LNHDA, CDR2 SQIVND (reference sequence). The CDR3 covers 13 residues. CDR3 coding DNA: TGTGCCAGCGGGGAGTGGGGAGATCAGCCCCAGCATTTT. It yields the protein CASGEWGDQPQHF.

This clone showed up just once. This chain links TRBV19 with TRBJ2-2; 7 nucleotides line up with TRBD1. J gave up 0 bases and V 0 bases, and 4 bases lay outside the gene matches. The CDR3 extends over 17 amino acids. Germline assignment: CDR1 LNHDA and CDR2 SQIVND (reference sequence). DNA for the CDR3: TGTGCCAGTAGTATAGACCGACAGGGCGCGAACACCGGGGAGCTGTTTTTT. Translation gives CASSIDRQGANTGELFF.

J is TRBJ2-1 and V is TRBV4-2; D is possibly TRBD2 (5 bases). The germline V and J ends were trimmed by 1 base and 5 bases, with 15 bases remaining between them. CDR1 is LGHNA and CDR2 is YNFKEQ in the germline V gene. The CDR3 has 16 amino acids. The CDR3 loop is CASSQVSGMENNEQFF. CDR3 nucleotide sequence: TGTGCCAGCAGCCAAGTTTCGGGAATGGAAAACAATGAGCAGTTCTTC.

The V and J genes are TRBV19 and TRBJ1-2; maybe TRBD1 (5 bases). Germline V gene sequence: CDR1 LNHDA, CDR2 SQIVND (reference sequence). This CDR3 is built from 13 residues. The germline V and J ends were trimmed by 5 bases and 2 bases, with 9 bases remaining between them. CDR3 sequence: CASSSGTNYGYTF. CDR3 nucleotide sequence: TGTGCCAGTAGTTCAGGGACCAACTATGGCTACACCTTC.

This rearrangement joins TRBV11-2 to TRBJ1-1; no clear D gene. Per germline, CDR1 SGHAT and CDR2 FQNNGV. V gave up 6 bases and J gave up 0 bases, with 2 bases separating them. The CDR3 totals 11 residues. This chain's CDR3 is CASSLNTEAFF. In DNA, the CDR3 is TGTGCCAGCAGTTTGAACACTGAAGCTTTCTTT. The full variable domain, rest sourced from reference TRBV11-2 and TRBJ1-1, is EAGVAQSPRYKIIEKRQSVAFWCNPISGHATLYWYQQILGQGPKLLIQFQNNGVVDDSQLPKDRFSAERLKGVDSTLKIQPAKLEDSAVYLCASSLNTEAFFGQGTRLTVV.

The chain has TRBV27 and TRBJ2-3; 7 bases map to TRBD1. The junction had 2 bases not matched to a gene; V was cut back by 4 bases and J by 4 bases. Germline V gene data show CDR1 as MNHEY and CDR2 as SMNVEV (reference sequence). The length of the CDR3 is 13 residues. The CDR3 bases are TGTGCCAGCAGTTCGGGACAGCCAGATACGCAGTATTTT. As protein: CASSSGQPDTQYF.

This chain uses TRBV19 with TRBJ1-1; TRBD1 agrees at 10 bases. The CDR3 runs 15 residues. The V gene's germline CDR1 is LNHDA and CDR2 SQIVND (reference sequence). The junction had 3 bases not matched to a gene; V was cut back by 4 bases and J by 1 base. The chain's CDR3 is CASSTTGGRNTEAFF. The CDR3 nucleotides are TGTGCCAGTAGTACGACAGGGGGCAGGAACACTGAAGCTTTCTTT.

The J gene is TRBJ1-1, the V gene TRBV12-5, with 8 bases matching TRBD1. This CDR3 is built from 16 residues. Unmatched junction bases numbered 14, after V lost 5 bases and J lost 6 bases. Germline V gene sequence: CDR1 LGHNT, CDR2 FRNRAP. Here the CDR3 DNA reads TGTGCTAGTGGTGAACCGGACAGGGAGTTTGCCCCTGAAGCTTTCTTT. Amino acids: CASGEPDREFAPEAFF.

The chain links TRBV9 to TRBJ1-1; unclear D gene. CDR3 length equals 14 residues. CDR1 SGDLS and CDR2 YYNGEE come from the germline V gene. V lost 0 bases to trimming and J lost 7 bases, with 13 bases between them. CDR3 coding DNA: TGTGCCAGCAGCGTAGTTTGGAACCCAGGTGAAGCTTTCTTT. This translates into CASSVVWNPGEAFF. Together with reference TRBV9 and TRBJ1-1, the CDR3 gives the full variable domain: DSGVTQTPKHLITATGQRVTLRCSPRSGDLSVYWYQQSLDQGLQFLIQYYNGEERAKGNILERFSAQQFPDLHSELNLSSLELGDSALYFCASSVVWNPGEAFFGQGTRLTVV.

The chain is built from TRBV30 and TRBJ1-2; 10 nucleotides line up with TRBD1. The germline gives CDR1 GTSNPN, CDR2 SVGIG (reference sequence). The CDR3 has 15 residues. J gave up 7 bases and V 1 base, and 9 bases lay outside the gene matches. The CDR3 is CAWSAGTGAAAGYTF. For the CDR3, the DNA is TGTGCCTGGAGTGCCGGGACAGGGGCGGCGGCTGGCTACACCTTC.

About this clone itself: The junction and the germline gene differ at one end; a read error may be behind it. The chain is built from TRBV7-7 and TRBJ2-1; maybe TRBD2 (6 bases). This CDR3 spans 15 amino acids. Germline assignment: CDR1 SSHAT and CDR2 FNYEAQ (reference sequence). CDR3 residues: CASSSGRGGYNEQFF. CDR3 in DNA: TGTGCTAGCAGCTCTGGGCGGGGTGGATACAATGAGCAGTTCTTC.